The next 31 T cell receptor beta chains were all read from a single sample in a study of blood T cell repertoires in COVID-19. Profiling relied on immunoSEQ multiplex PCR, and the TCRdb table lists in-frame clones only, not all of them. The repertoire holds around 230,000 clones, roughly 89% seen once, with less than 4.5% in the top ten. The sample consisted of PBMCs or T cells enriched from blood (not recorded which). The origin of the receptors is a woman aged 40 to 55 with acute COVID-19.

The chain links TRBV6-1 to TRBJ1-5; D uncertain. This CDR3 contains 17 residues. Germline V gene lookup returns CDR1 MNHNS and CDR2 SASEGT. V shed 1 base and J shed 0 bases, with 13 bases lying between them. CDR3 sequence: CASSEEEVTYSNQPQHF. The CDR3 nucleotides are TGTGCCAGCAGTGAAGAAGAGGTAACCTATAGCAATCAGCCCCAGCATTTT.

In this sample, this clone turned up once. The chain links TRBV3-1 (or the pseudogene TRBV3-2) to TRBJ2-1; D is possibly TRBD1 (6 bases). The CDR3 is made up of 14 amino acids. Trimming stripped 2 bases from V and 8 bases from J, with 13 bases between. The germline gives CDR1 LGHDT, CDR2 YNNKEL (reference sequence). The CDR3 coding sequence is TGTGCCAGCAGCCAAAGCAGGGGTAGTTATGAGCAGTTCTTC. It yields the protein CASSQSRGSYEQFF.

The V call is TRBV10-2, the J call TRBJ1-1; 11 bases match TRBD1. V dropped 6 bases and J dropped 1; count of bases not matched to a gene: 4. This CDR3 is 15 amino acids long. Germline CDR1 reads WSHSY; CDR2 reads SAAADI. CDR3 amino acids: CASSWTGGRNTEAFF. The CDR3 nucleotides read TGCGCCAGCAGCTGGACAGGGGGCAGGAACACTGAAGCTTTCTTT.

This clone was seen a few times. The junction does not match germline at one end; this may be a read error. The chain joins TRBV6-1 to TRBJ2-6; possibly TRBD1 for D (6 bases). CDR3 length: 17 amino acids. Germline CDR1 and CDR2: MNHNS and SASEGT. The CDR3: CACSEARDTSGANVLTF. CDR3 coding DNA: TGTGCCTGCAGCGAAGCGAGGGACACCTCTGGGGCCAACGTCCTGACTTTC.

The genes are TRBV9 and TRBJ1-1; D gene ambiguous. Trimming took off 0 bases at V and 5 bases at J, with 11 bases between the two ends. Germline-derived CDR1 and CDR2 are SGDLS and YYNGEE. CDR3 length: 14 residues. DNA of the CDR3: TGTGCCAGCAGCGTAGGGCCGGGGTGGACTGAAGCTTTCTTT. It codes for CASSVGPGWTEAFF.

V and J are TRBV5-6 and TRBJ1-2; 7 bases line up with TRBD1. V lost 0 bases, J lost 8 bases, and 7 bases stayed unmatched. This CDR3 region has 14 residues. Looked up from germline, CDR1 is SGHDT and CDR2 is YYEEEE. The CDR3: CASSLVGQVGGYTF. The CDR3 region has the DNA TGTGCCAGCAGCTTGGTCGGACAGGTGGGCGGCTACACCTTC.

V usage is TRBV27 and J usage is TRBJ1-6; the D is unclear. Germline lookup yields CDR1 MNHEY and CDR2 SMNVEV (reference sequence). With 6 bases removed from V and 6 bases from J, the gap between germline ends came to 12 bases. The length of the CDR3 is 14 residues. CDR3 residues: CASSLGQVNSPLHF. CDR3 nucleotides: TGTGCCAGCAGCCTCGGTCAAGTTAATTCACCCCTCCACTTT.

This chain links TRBV25-1 with TRBJ2-5; 8 bases fit TRBD1. Germline CDR1 and CDR2: MGHDK and SYGVNS. J lost 5 bases, V lost 2 bases, and 7 bases had no gene match. The CDR3 spans 15 residues. CDR3 sequence (DNA): TGTGCCAGCAGTGAAAGCAGCCAGGGGGCTGAGACCCAGTACTTC. Encoded protein: CASSESSQGAETQYF.

A few counts support this clone. The CDR3 sequence is CASSQEASATYNEQFF. CDR3 DNA sequence: TGCGCCAGCAGCCAAGAGGCCAGCGCCACTTACAATGAGCAGTTCTTC. This chain joins TRBV4-1 and TRBJ2-1, with D unresolved. This CDR3 is 16 amino acids long. CDR1 MGHRA and CDR2 YSYEKL come from the germline V gene. The V end was cut by 0 bases, the J end by 4 bases, with 13 bases between.

This chain joins TRBV30 and TRBJ1-1; D is perhaps TRBD1 (5 bases). Germline CDR1 GTSNPN, CDR2 SVGIG (reference sequence). There are 13 residues in the CDR3. The V end lost 4 bases, the J end lost 0 bases, and 9 bases lay between the germline ends. CDR3 amino acids: CAWTIQVNTEAFF. CDR3 bases: TGTGCCTGGACAATACAGGTGAACACTGAAGCTTTCTTT.

The chain recombines TRBV15 with TRBJ1-1, with D possibly matching TRBD1 (6 bases). CDR1 LNHNV and CDR2 YYDKDF come from the germline V gene (reference sequence). Trimming removed 2 bases from V and 1 base from J, with 14 bases in between. CDR3 length: 16 residues. CDR3 DNA: TGTGCCACCAGCAGATTCGATACAGGGCCGAACACTGAAGCTTTCTTT. Translation: CATSRFDTGPNTEAFF. Drawing the rest from reference TRBV15 and TRBJ1-1, the complete variable domain is DAMVIQNPRYQVTQFGKPVTLSCSQTLNHNVMYWYQQKSSQAPKLLFHYYDKDFNNEADTPDNFQSRRPNTSFCFLDIRSPGLGDTAMYLCATSRFDTGPNTEAFFGQGTRLTVV.

The CDR3: CSVAPGTDTQYF. The CDR3 coding sequence is TGCAGCGTTGCCCCAGGCACAGATACGCAGTATTTT. The chain recombines TRBV29-1 with TRBJ2-3; D remains ambiguous. The CDR3 has 12 residues. CDR1 SQVTM and CDR2 ANQGSEA come from the germline V gene. V lost 4 bases and J 1 base, leaving 6 bases between the germline ends.

On this clone: Distinct nucleotide sequences in the sample also encode this CDR3. The V and J genes are TRBV18 and TRBJ2-5; TRBD1 aligns across 8 bases. The CDR3 consists of 13 residues. Germline CDR1 reads KGHSH; CDR2 reads LQKENI. Germline trimming cut 2 bases from V and 4 bases from J; bases unmatched to any gene: 0. The CDR3 loop is CASSPGQGETQYF. The CDR3, as DNA: TGTGCCAGCTCACCAGGACAGGGAGAGACCCAGTACTTC.

The chain links TRBV9 to TRBJ1-1; TRBD1 matches 9 bases. The CDR3 length is 14 residues. Germline assignment: CDR1 SGDLS and CDR2 YYNGEE. V lost 5 bases, J lost 5 bases, and 7 bases stayed unmatched. In DNA form, the CDR3 reads TGTGCCAGCAGTCCGGGGACAGGGAGTACTGAAGCTTTCTTT. It is translated as CASSPGTGSTEAFF.

The chain combines TRBV6-5 with TRBJ1-5, with D maybe TRBD1 (6 bases). The V end was cut by 7 bases, the J end by 5 bases, with 15 bases between. In germline, CDR1 is MNHEY, CDR2 SVGAGI. The CDR3 extends over 14 amino acids. CDR3 protein: CASTGGAGDQPQHF. The CDR3 DNA reads TGTGCCAGCACCGGGGGGGCGGGAGATCAGCCCCAGCATTTT.

The chain uses TRBV19 and TRBJ1-2, with D maybe TRBD1 (5 bases). This CDR3 is 15 amino acids long. The V end lost 4 bases, the J end lost 6 bases, and 18 bases lay between the germline ends. Per the germline V gene, CDR1 is LNHDA and CDR2 is SQIVND (reference sequence). CDR3 nucleotide sequence: TGTGCCAGTAGTAGTCTTGGGGCAGGGCCGGATGGCTACACCTTC. The encoded protein is CASSSLGAGPDGYTF.

This sequence joins TRBV4-1 and TRBJ2-2; weak D call: TRBD2 (6 bases). Germline V lookup: CDR1 MGHRA, CDR2 YSYEKL. Between the trimmed V and J ends, which lost 1 base and 3 bases, there was a span of 12 bases. This CDR3 spans 16 amino acids. CDR3 residues: CASSQGIWGDTGELFF. Written as DNA, the CDR3 is TGCGCCAGCAGCCAAGGGATTTGGGGGGACACCGGGGAGCTGTTTTTT.

The chain recombines TRBV15 with TRBJ1-1; TRBD1 might be the D (5 bases). The CDR3 has 17 amino acids. The V end was cut by 2 bases, the J end by 5 bases, with 21 bases between. The germline V gene encodes CDR1 LNHNV and CDR2 YYDKDF (reference sequence). CDR3 in DNA: TGTGCCACCAGCAGACTTGGCGGACACCCACGGCGGACTGAAGCTTTCTTT. It is translated as CATSRLGGHPRRTEAFF.

Worth noting for this clone: Distinct nucleotide sequences in the sample also encode this CDR3. V usage is TRBV6-5 and J usage is TRBJ1-2, with D maybe TRBD1 (6 bases). The CDR3 consists of 15 residues. Germline lookup yields CDR1 MNHEY and CDR2 SVGAGI. The germline V and J ends were trimmed by 0 bases and 4 bases, with 12 bases remaining between them. The DNA for the CDR3 is TGTGCCAGCAGTTACTCGAGAGGGGGGGGCTATGGCTACACCTTC. Translated: CASSYSRGGGYGYTF.

The chain employs TRBV9 and TRBJ1-4, with 9 bases identical to TRBD1. With V trimmed by 3 bases and J by 5 bases, 8 bases remained unmatched. CDR1 SGDLS and CDR2 YYNGEE come from the germline V gene. This CDR3 contains 16 residues. The CDR3 nucleotides are TGTGCCAGCAGCGGGGACACCGGGACAGGGAATGAAAAACTGTTTTTT. Protein: CASSGDTGTGNEKLFF.

This chain links TRBV24-1 with TRBJ1-5; the match to TRBD1 covers 7 bases. The CDR3 runs 16 residues. Germline CDR1 KGHDR, CDR2 SFDVKD. V lost 5 bases to trimming and J lost 0 bases; unmatched junction nucleotides: 6. Here the CDR3 DNA reads TGTGCCACCAGTGGGACAGGTCAAAGTAGCAATCAGCCCCAGCATTTT. Protein: CATSGTGQSSNQPQHF.

This clone was observed a few times. The genes are TRBV13 and TRBJ1-6; D uncertain. V lost 5 bases to trimming and J lost 0 bases, with 11 bases between them. The germline V gene has CDR1 PRHDT and CDR2 FYEKMQ (reference sequence). The CDR3 has 16 amino acids. Here the CDR3 reads CASSLGRGSYNSPLHF. CDR3 bases: TGTGCCAGCAGCCTGGGGAGAGGCTCCTATAATTCACCCCTCCACTTT.

CDR3 in DNA: TGCGCCAGCAGCCAAGTCGCCCGACAGGGGCAGACAGATACGCAGTATTTT. Its protein is CASSQVARQGQTDTQYF. The chain combines TRBV4-3 with TRBJ2-3, with TRBD1 matching over 8 bases. Trimming cost V 1 base and J 3 bases; bases outside gene matches: 9. Germline V gives CDR1 LGHNA, CDR2 YSLEER. This CDR3 contains 17 residues.

This clone was observed once. The chain links TRBV7-8 to TRBJ1-2; D is perhaps TRBD1 (6 bases). The CDR3 runs 14 residues. Trimming removed 1 base at V and 8 bases at J, with 14 bases between. Germline loops: CDR1 SGHVS, CDR2 FQNEAQ. CDR3 amino acids: CASSLDGGARGYTF. The CDR3 DNA is TGTGCCAGCAGCTTAGATGGGGGGGCCAGGGGCTACACCTTC.

V and J are TRBV7-9 and TRBJ1-2, with 8 bases aligning to TRBD1. V lost 1 base, J lost 8 bases, and 3 bases stayed unmatched. CDR3 length: 13 residues. In germline, CDR1 is SEHNR, CDR2 FQNEAQ (reference sequence). In nucleotides, the CDR3 is TGTGCCAGCAGCTTAGGGACAGGGTCCGGCTACACCTTC. Protein product: CASSLGTGSGYTF.

The chain recombines TRBV5-5 with TRBJ2-7; no clear D. This CDR3 region has 14 residues. The germline V and J ends were trimmed by 5 bases and 3 bases, with 15 bases remaining between them. Looked up from germline, CDR1 is SGHKS and CDR2 is YYEKEE (reference sequence). The CDR3 DNA follows: TGTGCCAGCAGTTACAACCTCGGAGTCTACGAGCAGTACTTC. Translating it yields CASSYNLGVYEQYF.

This chain connects TRBV18 to TRBJ1-1; 7 bases align to TRBD1. The V segment lost 5 bases and the J segment 4 bases; nucleotides outside the gene matches: 7. The CDR3 runs 14 residues. Germline assignment: CDR1 KGHSH and CDR2 LQKENI. CDR3 loop: CASSTDRVRTEAFF. The CDR3 nucleotides are TGTGCCAGCTCAACCGACAGGGTTCGCACTGAAGCTTTCTTT.

V and J are TRBV18 and TRBJ1-1, with 10 bases fitting TRBD1. V lost 3 bases, J lost 1 base, and 8 bases stayed unmatched. This CDR3 contains 17 residues. The germline CDR1 and CDR2 sequences are KGHSH and LQKENI. CDR3 DNA: TGTGCCAGCTCACCTGAGAGACAGGGGGCAAGGAACACTGAAGCTTTCTTT. Translating gives CASSPERQGARNTEAFF.

The CDR3 reads CASSSRAGGYTGELFF. The CDR3 bases are TGTGCCAGTAGTAGCCGTGCAGGGGGTTACACCGGGGAGCTGTTTTTT. The chain recombines TRBV19 with TRBJ2-2; 7 bases fit TRBD1. V lost 4 bases to trimming and J lost 3 bases; unmatched junction nucleotides: 8. Germline V gives CDR1 LNHDA, CDR2 SQIVND (reference sequence). The CDR3 consists of 16 residues.

This chain connects TRBV5-8 to TRBJ1-1; D unclear. V lost 3 bases and J 5 bases, leaving 23 bases between the germline ends. The CDR3 sequence is 17 residues long. CDR1 and CDR2 (germline): SGHTS, YDEGEE. CDR3 in DNA: TGTGCCAGCAGCTCGGGGTGGGGAACGGCCCAGGCGACTGAAGCTTTCTTT. This translates into CASSSGWGTAQATEAFF.

The chain carries TRBV24-1 and TRBJ2-1, with TRBD2 matching 10 bases. Germline V gene lookup returns CDR1 KGHDR and CDR2 SFDVKD. The CDR3 sequence is 15 residues long. V gave up 5 bases and J gave up 5 bases; unmatched junction bases: 5. The CDR3: CATSAAGGPHNEQFF. The CDR3 DNA reads as TGTGCCACCAGTGCAGCGGGGGGGCCCCACAATGAGCAGTTCTTC.